Below, 32 T cell receptor beta chains from the same sample are listed, as sequenced in a study of shared clonotypes between healthy human individuals (dated by TCRdb to 2020 to 2022). Library generation was performed with the immunoSEQ multiplex PCR assay. TCRdb's version of the immuneACCESS table is confined to in-frame rearrangements and falls short of the full clone set. An unresolved V gene accounts for under half of the shortfall where checked; the remainder is of unknown origin. The sample yields 2 million to 3 million clones; 93% were counted once. Of the sample, about 0.38% is held by the ten largest clones. The sample consisted of naive CD4+ T cells from PBMCs. Reading the label with the study, this specimen's cell subset or site is: CD45RA+ positively selected. These receptors were obtained from a man aged 18 to 35 in good health. Some clones in this sample may be carry-over from other donors' samples.

The chain uses TRBV28 and TRBJ2-6, with 13 bases identical to TRBD2. This CDR3 region has 20 residues. The V segment lost 0 bases and the J segment 0 bases; nucleotides outside the gene matches: 5. Per the germline V gene, CDR1 is MDHEN and CDR2 is SYDVKM. CDR3 loop: CASSLWGLAGRSSGANVLTF. The CDR3 nucleotides read TGTGCCAGCAGTTTATGGGGACTAGCGGGACGGTCCTCTGGGGCCAACGTCCTGACTTTC.

The chain links TRBV19 to TRBJ2-5; the match to TRBD1 covers 7 bases. V lost 5 bases and J lost 4; bases outside the gene matches: 4. This CDR3 is 13 amino acids long. Germline CDR1 LNHDA, CDR2 SQIVND (reference sequence). The CDR3 spells CASSPNRGETQYF. CDR3 coding DNA: TGTGCCAGTAGTCCAAACAGGGGAGAGACCCAGTACTTC. The whole variable domain, remainder taken from reference TRBV19 and TRBJ2-5, is DGGITQSPKYLFRKEGQNVTLSCEQNLNHDAMYWYRQDPGQGLRLIYYSQIVNDFQKGDIAEGYSVSREKKESFPLTVTSAQKNPTAFYLCASSPNRGETQYFGPGTRLLVL.

A note on this clone: The same CDR3 is also encoded by other DNA sequences in this sample. V and J are TRBV28 and TRBJ2-7, with 7 bases aligning to TRBD1. The CDR3 sequence is 13 residues long. CDR1 and CDR2 from the germline V gene are MDHEN and SYDVKM. The V segment lost 8 bases and the J segment 2 bases; nucleotides outside the gene matches: 6. The CDR3: CASRRDSTYEQYF. The CDR3 bases are TGTGCCAGCCGTAGGGACAGCACCTACGAGCAGTACTTC.

V and J are TRBV19 and TRBJ1-2; D possibly corresponds to TRBD1 (5 bases). In germline, CDR1 is LNHDA, CDR2 SQIVND (reference sequence). The CDR3 runs to 16 residues. Trimming stripped 5 bases from V and 2 bases from J, with 18 bases between. CDR3: CASSARGSLGNYGYTF. CDR3 sequence (DNA): TGTGCCAGTAGTGCCCGGGGGTCCTTAGGAAACTATGGCTACACCTTC. Complete variable domain (other parts from reference TRBV19 and TRBJ1-2): DGGITQSPKYLFRKEGQNVTLSCEQNLNHDAMYWYRQDPGQGLRLIYYSQIVNDFQKGDIAEGYSVSREKKESFPLTVTSAQKNPTAFYLCASSARGSLGNYGYTFGSGTRLTVV.

As to this clone: This sample also contains other DNA sequences that code for the same CDR3. V gene TRBV6-5 combines with J gene TRBJ2-1; D might be TRBD2 (6 bases). Trimming pared 0 bases from V and 3 bases from J, leaving 12 bases between. Germline V CDR1 and CDR2: MNHEY, SVGAGI. The CDR3 has 16 amino acids. The CDR3, as DNA: TGTGCCAGCAGTTACTCGGCGGGATCCAGCTACAATGAGCAGTTCTTC. Its protein is CASSYSAGSSYNEQFF.

The rearrangement links TRBV18 to TRBJ2-1; 11 bases are shared with TRBD2. V lost 0 bases, J lost 6 bases, and 4 bases stayed unmatched. CDR3 length: 16 residues. Germline V gene lookup returns CDR1 KGHSH and CDR2 LQKENI. The CDR3 nucleotides are TGTGCCAGCTCACCACCGTTAGCGGGAGGGACCAATGAGCAGTTCTTC. Translation: CASSPPLAGGTNEQFF.

This clone turned up a few times. The chain links TRBV5-1 to TRBJ2-1; no definite D call. Germline V gene data show CDR1 as SGHRS and CDR2 as YFSETQ. This CDR3 has 15 amino acids. The V gene lost 0 bases and the J gene lost 6 bases, with 13 bases spanning the gap. As DNA, the CDR3 is TGCGCCAGCAGCTTGGAACTATTGAGAAGCAATGAGCAGTTCTTC. Encoded protein: CASSLELLRSNEQFF.

The chain joins TRBV18 to TRBJ1-3, with D perhaps matching TRBD1 (6 bases). Looked up from germline, CDR1 is KGHSH and CDR2 is LQKENI. The CDR3 runs to 16 residues. The V end lost 2 bases, the J end lost 0 bases, and 11 bases lay between the germline ends. This chain's CDR3 is CASSPDRSISGNTIYF. The CDR3 DNA reads TGTGCCAGCTCACCAGACAGGTCGATCTCTGGAAACACCATATATTTT.

This chain links TRBV28 with TRBJ2-5, with a weak D call TRBD1 (6 bases). The germline gives CDR1 MDHEN, CDR2 SYDVKM. The V end lost 5 bases, the J end lost 5 bases, and 15 bases lay between the germline ends. This CDR3 region has 14 residues. The CDR3, as DNA: TGTGCCAGCAGTGCACAGGGAACGGGCGAGACCCAGTACTTC. Residues: CASSAQGTGETQYF.

This clone was counted only a few times. The rearrangement uses TRBV5-1 and TRBJ2-7; TRBD2 is a possible D gene (6 bases). CDR1 is SGHRS and CDR2 is YFSETQ in the germline V gene. V was pared by 1 base and J by 2 bases, with 10 bases between. The CDR3 runs to 14 residues. The CDR3 spells CASSLYGSPYEQYF. The CDR3 nucleotides read TGCGCCAGCAGCTTGTACGGGAGCCCCTACGAGCAGTACTTC.

The rearrangement uses TRBV5-1 and TRBJ2-1, with 9 positions matching TRBD2. CDR3 length equals 16 residues. Germline CDR1 reads SGHRS; CDR2 reads YFSETQ. V gave up 6 bases and J gave up 5 bases; unmatched junction bases: 12. CDR3 DNA: TGCGCCAGCATGCGAACCGGGACTAGCCCAAACAATGAGCAGTTCTTC. It yields the protein CASMRTGTSPNNEQFF.

V is TRBV27 and J is TRBJ1-2; the match to TRBD1 covers 8 bases. From germline, CDR1 is MNHEY and CDR2 SMNVEV (reference sequence). Germline trimming cut 5 bases from V and 4 bases from J; bases unmatched to any gene: 9. This CDR3 contains 15 residues. The CDR3 sequence: CASSKGRGQVYGYTF. The CDR3 DNA reads as TGTGCCAGCAGTAAGGGCAGGGGGCAAGTCTATGGCTACACCTTC.

The chain has TRBV18 and TRBJ1-1, with D perhaps TRBD1 (6 bases). V gave up 1 base and J gave up 2 bases, with 29 bases separating them. The CDR3 loop spans 21 amino acids. Per the germline V gene, CDR1 is KGHSH and CDR2 is LQKENI. CDR3 bases: TGTGCCAGCTCACCACGATTAAATAGTGGGGGGCCTCTACCCGTTAACACTGAAGCTTTCTTT. Residues: CASSPRLNSGGPLPVNTEAFF.

This chain links TRBV27 with TRBJ2-3, with 10 bases aligning to TRBD1. J lost 2 bases, V lost 5 bases, and 7 bases had no gene match. CDR3 length equals 16 residues. Per the germline V gene, CDR1 is MNHEY and CDR2 is SMNVEV (reference sequence). In nucleotides, the CDR3 is TGTGCCAGCAGTAAACGACAGGGGGCAAACACAGATACGCAGTATTTT. Translating it yields CASSKRQGANTDTQYF.

The J gene is TRBJ2-6, the V gene TRBV30; D call uncertain. The CDR3 loop spans 13 amino acids. CDR1 is GTSNPN, CDR2 SVGIG, per germline (reference sequence). V was cut by 5 bases and J by 1 base, with 6 bases left in between. CDR3 coding DNA: TGTGCCTGGGGACCATCTGGGGCCAACGTCCTGACTTTC. This sequence encodes CAWGPSGANVLTF.

The genes are TRBV28 and TRBJ2-2; D may be TRBD1 (5 bases). The CDR3 runs 18 residues. Germline V CDR1 and CDR2: MDHEN, SYDVKM. The V end was cut by 2 bases, the J end by 3 bases, with 19 bases between. CDR3 in amino acids: CASSLEARRAGYTGELFF. The CDR3 coding sequence is TGTGCCAGCAGTTTAGAGGCACGCAGGGCAGGGTACACCGGGGAGCTGTTTTTT.

V and J are TRBV18 and TRBJ1-1, with unresolved D. Trimming pared 6 bases from V and 0 bases from J, leaving 11 bases between. The CDR3 sequence is 14 residues long. Germline-derived CDR1 and CDR2 are KGHSH and LQKENI. The CDR3 DNA sequence: TGTGCCAGCTCTCCCTGGGCCTTGAACACTGAAGCTTTCTTT. Translated: CASSPWALNTEAFF.

V usage is TRBV4-3 and J usage is TRBJ2-1, with D possibly TRBD2 on 5 matching bases. The CDR3 consists of 15 residues. The germline CDR1 and CDR2 sequences are LGHNA and YSLEER. Trimming removed 4 bases from V and 0 bases from J, with 10 bases in between. CDR3 region: CASSPADGSYNEQFF. CDR3 bases: TGCGCCAGCAGCCCAGCGGATGGCTCCTACAATGAGCAGTTCTTC.

This chain joins TRBV7-2 and TRBJ1-1, with D unclear. Trimming stripped 4 bases from V and 0 bases from J, with 9 bases between. Germline-derived CDR1 and CDR2 are SGHTA and FQGNSA. The CDR3 is 14 amino acids. The CDR3 DNA reads as TGTGCCAGCAGCTATCGACGGATGAACACTGAAGCTTTCTTT. This sequence encodes CASSYRRMNTEAFF.

The rearrangement uses TRBV9 and TRBJ2-7, with a weak D call TRBD2 (6 bases). Trimming left V 0 bases short and J 2 bases short, with 12 bases between. The V gene's germline CDR1 is SGDLS and CDR2 YYNGEE. The CDR3 runs 15 residues. The CDR3: CASSVASGDAYEQYF. The CDR3 nucleotides read TGTGCCAGCAGCGTAGCTTCGGGAGACGCCTACGAGCAGTACTTC.

This clone is a singleton in its sample. The CDR3 region is CASLGTGEQFF. The CDR3 DNA sequence: TGCGCCAGCCTCGGGACGGGTGAGCAGTTCTTC. This chain joins TRBV10-1 and TRBJ2-1, with D possibly being TRBD1 or TRBD2 (5 bases each). V was pared by 8 bases and J by 9 bases, with 11 bases between. In germline, CDR1 is WNHNN, CDR2 SYGVQD (reference sequence). The CDR3 loop spans 11 amino acids.

The V gene is TRBV5-1, the J gene TRBJ1-1; TRBD1 is a possible D gene (6 bases). CDR1 is SGHRS and CDR2 is YFSETQ in the germline V gene. V was clipped by 0 bases and J by 0 bases, with 12 bases between them. The CDR3 has 16 amino acids. CDR3 sequence: CASSLGRGAMNTEAFF. The CDR3, as DNA: TGCGCCAGCAGCTTGGGGAGGGGGGCGATGAACACTGAAGCTTTCTTT. Looking up the rest from reference TRBV5-1 and TRBJ1-1 gives the full variable domain: KAGVTQTPRYLIKTRGQQVTLSCSPISGHRSVSWYQQTPGQGLQFLFEYFSETQRNKGNFPGRFSGRQFSNSRSEMNVSTLELGDSALYLCASSLGRGAMNTEAFFGQGTRLTVV.

Regarding this clone: Other DNA sequences in the sample encode the same CDR3. This rearrangement joins TRBV13 to TRBJ2-7, with a possible D match to TRBD2 (5 bases). The V gene's germline CDR1 is PRHDT and CDR2 FYEKMQ (reference sequence). The CDR3 totals 12 residues. V gave up 2 bases and J gave up 6 bases, with 8 bases separating them. The CDR3 DNA reads TGTGCCAGCAGCTTATCCGGAGGCGAGCAGTACTTC. Its protein product is CASSLSGGEQYF.

The DNA for the CDR3 is TGTGCCAGCTCTTATTCCGGGACTAGCGGGAGTGGTGAGCAGTTCTTC. It yields the protein CASSYSGTSGSGEQFF. The chain links TRBV18 to TRBJ2-1, with 14 positions matching TRBD2. Germline values: CDR1 KGHSH, CDR2 LQKENI. The CDR3 covers 16 residues. With V trimmed by 6 bases and J by 9 bases, 10 bases remained unmatched.

The chain joins TRBV9 to TRBJ2-2, with 7 bases aligning to TRBD2. The length of the CDR3 is 15 residues. J lost 6 bases, V lost 3 bases, and 8 bases had no gene match. CDR1 is SGDLS and CDR2 is YYNGEE in the germline V gene. In DNA form, the CDR3 reads TGTGCCAGCAGCGCCCCGACTAGCATGCCCGGGGAGCTGTTTTTT. It yields the protein CASSAPTSMPGELFF.

As to this clone: This specimen includes other DNA sequences encoding the same CDR3. The rearrangement joins TRBV29-1 to TRBJ2-1; a possible D gene is TRBD2 (6 bases). V was clipped by 6 bases and J by 3 bases, with 12 bases between them. Germline CDR1 and CDR2: SQVTM and ANQGSEA. The CDR3 is 13 residues long. The CDR3 reads CSVGRRLYNEQFF. CDR3 DNA sequence: TGCAGCGTGGGGAGGCGGCTCTACAATGAGCAGTTCTTC.

The chain joins TRBV15 to TRBJ2-5, with D unclear. V dropped 0 bases and J dropped 7 bases, with 18 bases sitting between them. Germline CDR1 reads LNHNV; CDR2 reads YYDKDF (reference sequence). The CDR3 loop spans 16 amino acids. Here the CDR3 reads CATSRDVYESKGTQYF. As DNA, the CDR3 is TGTGCCACCAGCAGAGATGTGTATGAGTCTAAAGGGACCCAGTACTTC.

In DNA, the CDR3 is TGTGCCAGCAGCGGACGACTCGGCACAGATACGCAGTATTTT. This sequence encodes CASSGRLGTDTQYF. V gene TRBV7-6 combines with J gene TRBJ2-3; D is ambiguous. The CDR3 length is 14 residues. Germline values: CDR1 SGHVS, CDR2 FNYEAQ. Trimming pared 5 bases from V and 1 base from J, leaving 10 bases between.

This chain uses TRBV7-2 with TRBJ2-7; 7 positions match TRBD2. The CDR3 sequence is 13 residues long. V was pared by 5 bases and J by 2 bases, with 3 bases of the junction left unmatched. The germline gives CDR1 SGHTA, CDR2 FQGNSA. CDR3 sequence: CASSLTSAYEQYF. CDR3 sequence (DNA): TGTGCCAGCAGCCTAACTAGCGCCTACGAGCAGTACTTC.

The chain is built from TRBV28 and TRBJ2-5; TRBD2 agrees at 9 bases. V lost 4 bases and J lost 5; bases outside the gene matches: 11. CDR1 MDHEN and CDR2 SYDVKM come from the germline V gene. The CDR3 is made up of 16 amino acids. DNA of the CDR3: TGTGCCAGCAGTTCTACCGGGACTAGCTCGGGTGAGACCCAGTACTTC. Protein: CASSSTGTSSGETQYF. The entire variable domain, with the rest obtained from reference TRBV28 and TRBJ2-5, is as follows: DVKVTQSSRYLVKRTGEKVFLECVQDMDHENMFWYRQDPGLGLRLIYFSYDVKMKEKGDIPEGYSVSREKKERFSLILESASTNQTSMYLCASSSTGTSSGETQYFGPGTRLLVL.

This chain's CDR3 is CAWSVVGANYGYTF. The CDR3 DNA follows: TGTGCCTGGAGTGTCGTAGGGGCCAACTATGGCTACACCTTC. This rearrangement joins TRBV30 to TRBJ1-2, with D possibly matching TRBD1 (5 bases). V lost 0 bases and J lost 2, with 10 bases in between. The CDR3 runs 14 residues. Germline V gene lookup returns CDR1 GTSNPN and CDR2 SVGIG (reference sequence).

V and J are TRBV19 and TRBJ1-2; tentative D call: TRBD1 (5 bases). V lost 8 bases and J 4 bases, leaving 11 bases between the germline ends. The length of the CDR3 is 12 residues. CDR1 and CDR2 (germline): LNHDA, SQIVND (reference sequence). The CDR3 here is CASLQEPYGYTF. The CDR3 nucleotides read TGTGCCAGTCTACAGGAACCCTATGGCTACACCTTC.